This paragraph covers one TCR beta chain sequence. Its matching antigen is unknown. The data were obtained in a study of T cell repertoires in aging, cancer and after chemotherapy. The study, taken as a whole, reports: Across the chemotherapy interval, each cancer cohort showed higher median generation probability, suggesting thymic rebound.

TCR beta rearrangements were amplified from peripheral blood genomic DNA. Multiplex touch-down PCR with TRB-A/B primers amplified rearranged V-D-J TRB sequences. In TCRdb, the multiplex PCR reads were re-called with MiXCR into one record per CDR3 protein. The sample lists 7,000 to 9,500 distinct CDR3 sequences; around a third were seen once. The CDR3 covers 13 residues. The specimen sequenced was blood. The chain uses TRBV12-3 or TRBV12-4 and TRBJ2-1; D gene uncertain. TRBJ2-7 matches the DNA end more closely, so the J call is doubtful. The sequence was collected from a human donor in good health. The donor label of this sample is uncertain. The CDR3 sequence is CASSISRAYEQYF. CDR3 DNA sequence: TGTGCCAGCAGTATTTCTCGGGCCTACGAGCAGTACTTC.